Detailed here is one T cell receptor (beta chain). What it binds is not known. The entry originates in a study of vaccination effects on CD4 cells after COVID-19. For the study at large: After the second dose, samples were taken at median day 72.

Profiled with immunoSEQ multiplex PCR; TCRdb holds only in-frame clones, not every one. This table has some 70,000 clones, around 80% appearing once. Study-wide results and caveats: Missing from the study were early post-infection timepoints, and its convalescent patients were few. Healthy vaccinees' vaccine-induced clones included only 1 of 255 cross-reacting with common cold coronaviruses.

This CDR3 has 13 amino acids. V dropped 6 bases and J dropped 4; count of bases not matched to a gene: 1. The V gene's germline CDR1 is LNHDA and CDR2 SQIVND (reference sequence). Upon completion of more than eight days in culture, CD4+ T cells were isolated. Every participant took two doses of the BNT162b2 or mRNA-1273 vaccine. Half-medium changes using IL-2 medium occurred on days 3 and 7. The source of this sequence is a human donor who received a COVID-19 vaccine. The sample here was CD4+ T cells from PBMCs cultured without peptide, taken after COVID-19 vaccination. The chain couples TRBV19 to TRBJ1-4, with 8 bases lining up with TRBD1. This chain's CDR3 is CASRDRVNEKLFF. The CDR3 nucleotides are TGTGCCAGTAGGGACAGGGTTAATGAAAAACTGTTTTTT.